This TCR beta chain was identified during a study of early T cells in non-severe SARS-CoV-2 infection. About the research overall: Alpha and beta chains were unpaired, from unsorted whole-blood bulk RNA. Overall study findings and caveats: Reliance on VDJdb matching favored anti-spike CD8 responses; private and CD4 specificities were missed.

cDNA molecules, individually, were tagged with unique molecular identifiers. TCRdb ran MiXCR on the 5' RACE reads and lists one entry per CDR3 protein. Of about 99,000 distinct CDR3 sequences listed, 16% are singletons. This clonotype turned up a few times. The antigen remains undetermined. The sample was whole blood. The receptor was derived from an adult who was a healthcare worker with PCR-confirmed SARS-CoV-2 infection or an uninfected control (not recorded which).

As DNA, the CDR3 is TGTGCCAGCAGCCAACGGGGGGGCCAGGAAGATACGCAGTATTTT. Residues: CASSQRGGQEDTQYF. This sequence joins TRBV4-2 and TRBJ2-3; the match to TRBD2 covers 8 bases. Germline-derived CDR1 and CDR2 are LGHNA and YNFKEQ. J was trimmed by 5 bases and V by 2 bases; bases with no gene match: 6. The CDR3 extends over 15 amino acids.